A selection of T cell receptor beta chains follows, all from one sample in a study of PD-1 blockade in classical Hodgkin lymphoma. The repertoire was sequenced with immunoSEQ multiplex PCR; TCRdb's copy has only in-frame clones and lacks some. The data show roughly 30,000 clones, 80% to 90% seen once. Source: CD4+ T cells from blood, taken before the fourth cycle of nivolumab. The receptor source for this set is a human donor with classical Hodgkin lymphoma. The CDR3 runs from the conserved cysteine through the conserved F or W. Each record gives: V gene, J gene, D gene, CDR3 protein, CDR3 DNA. A D gene is named only where the DNA matches it firmly.

TRBV7-8	TRBJ1-6	-	CASSLVGSPLHF	TGTGCCAGCAGCTTAGTAGGGTCACCCCTCCACTTT
TRBV30	TRBJ2-2	-	CAWGLAGSSTGELFF	TGTGCCTGGGGTTTGGCGGGGTCGAGCACCGGGGAGCTGTTTTTT
TRBV7-2	TRBJ2-1	-	CASSLAGGFNEQFF	TGTGCCAGCAGCTTAGCGGGGGGTTTTAATGAGCAGTTCTTC
TRBV5-6	TRBJ2-5	-	CASSPIWQWETQYF	TGTGCCAGCAGCCCCATATGGCAGTGGGAGACCCAGTACTTC
TRBV10-3	TRBJ2-5	TRBD2	CAISEPGTGGGETQYF	TGTGCCATCAGTGAACCCGGGACGGGGGGAGGGGAGACCCAGTACTTC
TRBV6-1	TRBJ1-2	-	CASSERLQGGYTF	TGTGCCAGCAGTGAACGGCTGCAGGGTGGCTACACCTTC
TRBV2	TRBJ2-7	-	CASSEPLRGPEQYF	TGTGCCAGCAGTGAACCTCTTAGAGGGCCCGAGCAGTACTTC
TRBV7-6	TRBJ2-7	-	CASSSRSGHHEQYF	TGTGCCAGCAGCTCGCGGTCGGGTCACCACGAGCAGTACTTC
TRBV5-1	TRBJ2-3	TRBD2	CASSFRTSGGATDTQYF	TGCGCCAGCAGCTTTAGGACTAGCGGGGGGGCGACAGATACGCAGTATTTT
TRBV7-2	TRBJ2-5	TRBD2	CASSLGAGGQETQYF	TGTGCCAGCAGCTTAGGAGCGGGGGGGCAGGAGACCCAGTACTTC
TRBV5-1	TRBJ2-7	TRBD2	CASSPLAGETSYEQYF	TGCGCCAGCAGCCCATTAGCGGGGGAAACCTCCTACGAGCAGTACTTC
TRBV5-4	TRBJ2-3	TRBD2	CASSLANSGTTTDTQYF	TGTGCCAGCAGCTTGGCCAATTCGGGGACTACCACAGATACGCAGTATTTT
TRBV7-6	TRBJ2-2	TRBD2	CASSSLAGANTGELFF	TGTGCCAGCAGCTCCCTAGCGGGGGCGAACACCGGGGAGCTGTTTTTT
TRBV30	TRBJ2-5	TRBD2	CAWDGGRETQYF	TGTGCCTGGGACGGGGGGAGGGAGACCCAGTACTTC
TRBV6-1	TRBJ1-1	-	CASKRWGNTEAFF	TGTGCCAGCAAGCGGTGGGGGAACACTGAAGCTTTCTTT
TRBV9	TRBJ2-7	TRBD2	CASSFSGGAHEQYF	TGTGCCAGCAGCTTTAGCGGGGGGGCCCACGAGCAGTACTTC